The clone carrying this T cell receptor (beta chain) occurred once. Its antigen remains unknown. Libraries were prepared by immunoSEQ multiplex PCR; TCRdb keeps only in-frame clonotypes and omits some of them. The sample lists over 2,000 clones; around 77% were seen once. The sample comes from a study of immune cell composition in non-small cell lung cancer. Study-level points and caveats: No significant correlation existed between pack-years smoked and tumour clonality.

This clonotype originated in a human donor with non-small cell lung cancer. Sequenced: lung tumor tissue.

CDR3 residues: CASSLSPPGGYGYTF. The CDR3 nucleotides are TGTGCCAGCAGTTTATCCCCCCCAGGGGGCTATGGCTACACCTTC. The chain joins TRBV28 to TRBJ1-2, with 7 bases lining up with TRBD1. V trimming: 1 base; J trimming: 4 bases; junction bases outside the gene matches: 6. Germline V gene lookup returns CDR1 MDHEN and CDR2 SYDVKM. CDR3 length: 15 amino acids.